Each of the 11 T cell receptor beta chains below was sequenced from the same sample in a study of read filtering for tumor transcriptome and immune sequencing. From about 400 ng of RNA, a library with molecular barcoded alpha/delta and beta/gamma adaptors was made. One entry per CDR3 protein results from TCRdb running MiXCR on the reads. The sample yields roughly 82,000 distinct CDR3 sequences, approximately 13% seen once. Sequencing input: a population of CD138-negative cells sorted from bone marrow. These receptors came from a donor at least 40 years old with multiple myeloma.

This clonotype showed up just a few times. The chain couples TRBV24-1 to TRBJ2-3; either TRBD1 or TRBD2 may supply D (6 bases each). Trimming cost V 1 base and J 7 bases, with 17 bases left between them. The germline V gene encodes CDR1 KGHDR and CDR2 SFDVKD. The CDR3 extends over 16 amino acids. The chain's CDR3 is CATSDFERRGINTQYF. As DNA, the CDR3 is TGTGCCACCAGTGATTTTGAGCGGAGGGGGATAAATACGCAGTATTTT.

The rearrangement joins TRBV4-2 to TRBJ2-7; a possible D gene is TRBD2 (5 bases). The ends were cut back, 11 bases at V and 3 bases at J, with 20 bases in the middle. This CDR3 spans 14 amino acids. Germline V lookup: CDR1 LGHNA, CDR2 YNFKEQ. As DNA, the CDR3 is TGTGCCCGTCTTGGACTGGGAGAAGACTACGAGCAGTACTTC. Amino acids: CARLGLGEDYEQYF.

This clonotype was counted only a few times. The chain has TRBV9 and TRBJ2-5, with D perhaps given as TRBD1 or TRBD2 (7 bases each). Germline V lookup: CDR1 SGDLS, CDR2 YYNGEE. This CDR3 has 15 amino acids. The V end was cut by 3 bases, the J end by 2 bases, with 14 bases between. The CDR3 region has the DNA TGTGCCAGCAGCGCAGCGGGACAGCGACAAGAGACCCAGTACTTC. Its translation: CASSAAGQRQETQYF.

In regard to this clonotype: A much larger clone is a single base away; this may be a read error. The V and J genes are TRBV6-5 and TRBJ2-1, with TRBD2 identical over 7 bases. The length of the CDR3 is 11 residues. V gave up 5 bases and J gave up 12 bases; unmatched junction bases: 4. Germline V lookup: CDR1 MNHEY, CDR2 SVGAGI. CDR3 DNA sequence: TGTGCCAGCAGTGCGCAGCGGGGGCAGTTCTTC. It yields the protein CASSAQRGQFF.

This clonotype has a count of ten or more. The chain carries TRBV12-3 or TRBV12-4 and TRBJ2-4, with a weak D call TRBD1 (5 bases). V was clipped by 6 bases and J by 5 bases, with 14 bases between them. This CDR3 comprises 14 residues. The CDR3 sequence: CASSLDSSQNIQYF. CDR3 nucleotides: TGTGCCAGCAGCCTTGACAGCTCTCAAAACATTCAGTACTTC.

The chain has TRBV29-1 and TRBJ1-1; D ambiguous. This CDR3 region has 14 residues. Germline CDR1 is SQVTM and CDR2 is ANQGSEA. V lost 7 bases and J 5 bases, leaving 20 bases between the germline ends. Here the CDR3 DNA reads TGCAGCGGTATAGGCCTCTGGGGTAGGACTGAAGCTTTCTTT. Translation: CSGIGLWGRTEAFF.

Worth noting for this clonotype: It differs at one base from a far larger clone, so likely a read error. The chain links TRBV4-3 to TRBJ1-1; D remains unclear. The CDR3 consists of 14 residues. Per germline, CDR1 LGHNA and CDR2 YSLEER. The CDR3 protein is CASSQEGSVTEAVF. The CDR3 DNA follows: TGCGCCAGCAGCCAAGAAGGGAGCGTCACTGAAGCTGTCTTT.

This clonotype was picked up many times. The chain employs TRBV28 and TRBJ1-5; D is possibly TRBD1 (5 bases). The V end lost 5 bases, the J end lost 6 bases, and 11 bases lay between the germline ends. CDR3 length: 13 amino acids. Germline-derived CDR1 and CDR2 are MDHEN and SYDVKM. The DNA of the CDR3 is TGTGCCAGCAGTGGGGCGGTCGGTCAGCCCCAGCATTTT. This gives the protein CASSGAVGQPQHF. Based on the CDR3 plus reference TRBV28 and TRBJ1-5, the full variable domain is DVKVTQSSRYLVKRTGEKVFLECVQDMDHENMFWYRQDPGLGLRLIYFSYDVKMKEKGDIPEGYSVSREKKERFSLILESASTNQTSMYLCASSGAVGQPQHFGDGTRLSIL.

This clonotype was counted only a few times. A much larger clone sits a single nucleotide away, making a read error possible. This sequence joins TRBV29-1 and TRBJ2-5; D perhaps matches TRBD1 (6 bases). The CDR3 contains 15 residues. CDR1 and CDR2 from the germline V gene are SQVTM and ANQGSEA. In nucleotides, the CDR3 is TGCAGCGTTTCCTCCGACAGGCTGGGCCAAGAGACCCAGTGCTTC. It yields the protein CSVSSDRLGQETQCF.

The chain joins TRBV20-1 to TRBJ2-3, with TRBD2 as a possible D gene (5 bases). The CDR3 consists of 14 residues. With 5 bases removed from V and 5 bases from J, the gap between germline ends came to 17 bases. Germline lookup yields CDR1 DFQATT and CDR2 SNEGSKA (reference sequence). Written as DNA, the CDR3 is TGCAGTGCTTGTTTAGGAGGATCTGGAGATACGCAGTATTTT. This sequence encodes CSACLGGSGDTQYF.

The table lists this clonotype with many counts. The chain recombines TRBV7-9 with TRBJ1-1; D not certain. Germline V gene sequence: CDR1 SEHNR, CDR2 FQNEAQ (reference sequence). This CDR3 comprises 11 residues. Trimming took off 4 bases at V and 6 bases at J, with 6 bases between the two ends. This chain's CDR3 is CASSSSPEAFF. The CDR3 DNA reads TGTGCCAGCAGCTCCTCTCCTGAAGCTTTCTTT.